This T cell receptor beta chain was retrieved from a study of control samples from healthy donors and cancer patients. Germline CDR1 is SGHVS and CDR2 is FQNEAQ. The CDR3 length is 16 residues. V shed 1 base and J shed 8 bases, with 20 bases lying between them. Sequencing was performed with immunoSEQ multiplex PCR; in TCRdb, only in-frame clones are kept and a portion is missing. This sample yields some 120,000 clones, of which roughly 90% are seen a single time; less than 40% belongs to the top ten. This clone was recorded once. The chain uses TRBV7-8 and TRBJ1-2, with D unresolved. The receptor's source is a man aged 50-59 years in good health. The sequencing sample was made of blood. The CDR3 region is CASSLVRAARETGYTF. The CDR3 DNA is TGTGCCAGCAGCTTAGTGAGAGCGGCACGCGAGACGGGCTACACCTTC.